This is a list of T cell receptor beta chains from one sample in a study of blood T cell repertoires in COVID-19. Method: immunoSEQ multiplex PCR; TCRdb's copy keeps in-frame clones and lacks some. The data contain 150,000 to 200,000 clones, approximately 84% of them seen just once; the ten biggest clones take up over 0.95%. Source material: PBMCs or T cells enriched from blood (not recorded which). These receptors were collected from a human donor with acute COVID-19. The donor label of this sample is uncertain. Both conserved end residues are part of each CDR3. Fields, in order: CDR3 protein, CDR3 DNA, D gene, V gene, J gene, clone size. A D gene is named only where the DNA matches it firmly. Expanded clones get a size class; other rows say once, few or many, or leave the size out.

CDR3aa: CASSFPGQNYGYTF; CDR3nt: TGTGCCAGCAGCTTCCCGGGACAGAACTATGGCTACACCTTC; d_gene: TRBD1; v_gene: TRBV5-4; j_gene: TRBJ1-2; abundance: few
CDR3aa: CASSPWGGGREKLFF; CDR3nt: TGTGCCAGCAGCCCCTGGGGGGGCGGAAGAGAAAAACTGTTTTTT; d_gene: .; v_gene: TRBV7-8; j_gene: TRBJ1-4; abundance: .
CDR3aa: CASSTGLEHTGELFF; CDR3nt: TGTGCCAGCAGCACGGGACTAGAACACACCGGGGAGCTGTTTTTT; d_gene: TRBD2; v_gene: TRBV6-5; j_gene: TRBJ2-2; abundance: .
CDR3aa: CASSDGLAGHETQYF; CDR3nt: TGTGCCAGCAGCGATGGACTAGCGGGGCACGAGACCCAGTACTTC; d_gene: TRBD2; v_gene: TRBV6-2/TRBV6-3; j_gene: TRBJ2-5; abundance: .
CDR3aa: CASSQGAGNTIYF; CDR3nt: TGTGCCAGCAGCCAGGGGGCCGGAAACACCATATATTTT; d_gene: .; v_gene: TRBV3-1/TRBV3-2; j_gene: TRBJ1-3; abundance: once
CDR3aa: CASSVASGGYTEQYF; CDR3nt: TGTGCCAGCAGCGTAGCAAGCGGGGGGTATACGGAGCAGTACTTC; d_gene: TRBD2; v_gene: TRBV9; j_gene: TRBJ2-7; abundance: .
CDR3aa: CAWSVSSGDTDTQYF; CDR3nt: TGTGCCTGGAGTGTATCCTCAGGGGACACAGATACGCAGTATTTT; d_gene: .; v_gene: TRBV30; j_gene: TRBJ2-3; abundance: .
CDR3aa: CASSLGQDTGELFF; CDR3nt: TGTGCCAGCAGCCTAGGACAGGACACCGGGGAGCTGTTTTTT; d_gene: TRBD1; v_gene: TRBV5-6; j_gene: TRBJ2-2; abundance: .
CDR3aa: CASSLQGVSGYTF; CDR3nt: TGTGCCAGCAGCTTGCAGGGGGTCAGTGGCTACACCTTC; d_gene: TRBD1; v_gene: TRBV7-6; j_gene: TRBJ1-2; abundance: .
CDR3aa: CSARGLHEQFF; CDR3nt: TGCAGTGCTAGGGGCCTCCATGAGCAGTTCTTC; d_gene: .; v_gene: TRBV20-1; j_gene: TRBJ2-1; abundance: .
CDR3aa: CASTGTGGRNSPLHF; CDR3nt: TGTGCCAGCACTGGGACAGGGGGCCGTAATTCACCCCTCCACTTT; d_gene: TRBD1; v_gene: TRBV6-6; j_gene: TRBJ1-6; abundance: .
CDR3aa: CASSPTGGSYEQYF; CDR3nt: TGTGCCAGCAGCCCGACAGGGGGCTCCTACGAGCAGTACTTC; d_gene: TRBD1; v_gene: TRBV14; j_gene: TRBJ2-7; abundance: once
CDR3aa: CASSVGRDRIISPLHF; CDR3nt: TGTGCCAGCAGCGTAGGTCGGGACAGGATAATTTCACCCCTCCACTTT; d_gene: TRBD1; v_gene: TRBV9; j_gene: TRBJ1-6; abundance: .
CDR3aa: CATSPGQGARYTF; CDR3nt: TGTGCCACCAGTCCGGGACAGGGGGCGCGGTACACCTTC; d_gene: TRBD1; v_gene: TRBV24-1; j_gene: TRBJ1-2; abundance: .
CDR3aa: CASSIRTGPASNLKRDTEAFF; CDR3nt: TGTGCCAGTAGTATCCGGACAGGGCCGGCATCTAATTTGAAACGGGACACTGAAGCTTTCTTT; d_gene: TRBD1; v_gene: TRBV19; j_gene: TRBJ1-1; abundance: .